The 31 T cell receptor beta chains presented below share a single source sample, sequenced in a study of metastatic and nonmetastatic thyroid tumors. TCRdb reanalyzed the PCR reads with MiXCR. The table includes roughly 18,000 clones, 25% to 35% detected once. All patients reached thyroid surgery having received no treatment beforehand. Sequencing was done on a sample of tumor tissue. Every receptor here comes from a female donor with papillary thyroid cancer or a benign thyroid nodule (not recorded which). Some clones in this sample may be carry-over from other donors' samples.

This clone has at least ten counts. This chain joins TRBV9 and TRBJ2-5; either TRBD1 or TRBD2 may supply D (5 bases each). The CDR3 length is 16 residues. CDR1 SGDLS and CDR2 YYNGEE come from the germline V gene. The V gene lost 4 bases and the J gene lost 4 bases, with 20 bases spanning the gap. CDR3 nucleotides: TGTGCCAGCAGCCCCGCTGGTTTAGGGGAGCGAGAGACCCAGTACTTC. Encoded protein: CASSPAGLGERETQYF. The whole variable domain, filled in from reference TRBV9 and TRBJ2-5, reads DSGVTQTPKHLITATGQRVTLRCSPRSGDLSVYWYQQSLDQGLQFLIQYYNGEERAKGNILERFSAQQFPDLHSELNLSSLELGDSALYFCASSPAGLGERETQYFGPGTRLLVL.

This clone appeared a few times. The chain carries TRBV28 and TRBJ1-2; no definite D call. The germline gives CDR1 MDHEN, CDR2 SYDVKM. V shed 5 bases and J shed 7 bases, with 14 bases lying between them. The CDR3 runs 13 residues. CDR3 coding DNA: TGTGCCAGCAGTCGGAGAGTATACCTTGGCTACACCTTC. It translates to CASSRRVYLGYTF.

This clone was detected only a few times. This may be a read error, as it is one base from a much larger clone. Other DNA sequences of this sample code for an identical CDR3. This chain uses TRBV5-6 with TRBJ2-1; no clear D. The germline V and J ends were trimmed by 4 bases and 4 bases, with 12 bases remaining between them. Germline loops: CDR1 SGHDT, CDR2 YYEEEE. The CDR3 runs to 14 residues. The CDR3 is CASSPGFEYNEQFF. The CDR3 DNA reads TGTGCCAGCAGCCCGGGCTTTGAGTACAATGAGCAGTTCTTC.

This clone turned up a few times. The chain recombines TRBV18 with TRBJ2-2; D tentatively fits TRBD1 or TRBD2 (5 bases each). Germline V lookup: CDR1 KGHSH, CDR2 LQKENI. V was shortened by 5 bases and J by 3 bases, with 13 bases between the two germline ends. CDR3 length equals 15 residues. CDR3 in amino acids: CASSVMGPDTGELFF. The CDR3 DNA follows: TGTGCCAGCTCAGTGATGGGACCCGACACCGGGGAGCTGTTTTTT.

This clone was observed a few times. V and J are TRBV19 and TRBJ1-1; the D gene is possibly TRBD1 (5 bases). Per the germline V gene, CDR1 is LNHDA and CDR2 is SQIVND (reference sequence). Trimming left V 10 bases short and J 5 bases short, with 23 bases between. The CDR3 is made up of 15 amino acids. The CDR3 loop reads CAITPGGRGWTEAFF. The CDR3 nucleotides read TGTGCCATTACCCCCGGGGGGAGGGGTTGGACTGAAGCTTTCTTT.

By frequency in the sample, this clone is medium-sized. The CDR3, as DNA: TGTGCCAGCAGTTCGACAGGGGAGTATGGCTACACCTTC. Its protein product is CASSSTGEYGYTF. This chain connects TRBV12-3 or TRBV12-4 to TRBJ1-2, with 8 bases matching TRBD1. There are 13 residues in the CDR3. V was pared by 4 bases and J by 5 bases, with 3 bases of the junction left unmatched.

The chain couples TRBV5-5 to TRBJ2-5, with 10 nucleotides matching TRBD1. V dropped 6 bases and J dropped 5; count of bases not matched to a gene: 10. The CDR3 is 15 residues long. The V gene's germline CDR1 is SGHKS and CDR2 YYEKEE (reference sequence). In DNA, the CDR3 is TGTGCCAGCACCCGTCCCGGGACAGGGGTCGAGACCCAGTACTTC. Residues: CASTRPGTGVETQYF.

This clone was seen many times. The chain's CDR3 is CASSFATNEKLFF. In DNA form, the CDR3 reads TGCGCCAGCAGCTTCGCAACTAATGAAAAACTGTTTTTT. The chain uses TRBV5-1 and TRBJ1-4, with D unresolved. V gave up 2 bases and J gave up 0 bases, with 2 bases separating them. In germline, CDR1 is SGHRS, CDR2 YFSETQ. CDR3 length equals 13 residues.

In its sample, this clone is medium-sized. The rearrangement uses TRBV6-2 or TRBV6-3 and TRBJ2-7, with TRBD1 matching 7 bases. Germline V gene data show CDR1 as MNHEY and CDR2 as SVGEGT. V lost 8 bases, J lost 1 base, and 8 bases stayed unmatched. The CDR3 spans 14 residues. The CDR3 sequence is CASRSGTASYEQYF. CDR3 bases: TGTGCCAGCCGCTCCGGGACAGCTTCCTACGAGCAGTACTTC.

The chain combines TRBV5-6 with TRBJ1-1; 7 bases map to TRBD1. Germline-derived CDR1 and CDR2 are SGHDT and YYEEEE. This CDR3 region has 12 residues. V trimming: 1 base; J trimming: 6 bases; junction bases outside the gene matches: 0. This chain's CDR3 is CASSLRGPEAFF. Written as DNA, the CDR3 is TGTGCCAGCAGCTTGAGGGGGCCTGAAGCTTTCTTT.

This clone has a count of ten or more. The rearrangement uses TRBV4-3 and TRBJ2-2; D unclear. The V end was cut by 3 bases, the J end by 5 bases, with 7 bases between. This CDR3 region has 13 residues. Per the germline V gene, CDR1 is LGHNA and CDR2 is YSLEER. Written as DNA, the CDR3 is TGCGCCAGCAGCCAGATGATAACCGGGGAGCTGTTTTTT. Translating gives CASSQMITGELFF.

Only a few counts were recorded for this clone. The V gene is TRBV20-1, the J gene TRBJ2-2; D is unclear. V was trimmed by 1 base and J by 2 bases, leaving 8 bases between them. The CDR3 spans 14 residues. Germline V gene lookup returns CDR1 DFQATT and CDR2 SNEGSKA (reference sequence). DNA for the CDR3: TGCAGTGCTAGAGGTGTGAGTAACACCGGGGAGCTGTTTTTT. It is translated as CSARGVSNTGELFF.

This clone was found a few times. The chain joins TRBV27 to TRBJ2-3, with D perhaps matching TRBD1 (6 bases). The CDR3 totals 13 residues. The V gene's germline CDR1 is MNHEY and CDR2 SMNVEV (reference sequence). Trimming left V 2 bases short and J 4 bases short, with 7 bases between. The CDR3 loop is CASSLNRADTQYF. CDR3 nucleotide sequence: TGTGCCAGCAGTTTAAACAGGGCAGATACGCAGTATTTT.

This clone was recorded many times. The chain links TRBV10-2 to TRBJ1-2; D gene ambiguous. This CDR3 is 13 amino acids long. Germline V gene lookup returns CDR1 WSHSY and CDR2 SAAADI. V was trimmed by 5 bases and J by 1 base, leaving 8 bases between them. As DNA, the CDR3 is TGCGCCAGCAGTCCCGGGTTTAACTATGGCTACACCTTC. This codes for CASSPGFNYGYTF.

There are many counts of this clone. The chain combines TRBV5-6 with TRBJ1-1; a weak D match, TRBD1 (5 bases). Looked up from germline, CDR1 is SGHDT and CDR2 is YYEEEE. This CDR3 is 17 amino acids long. Deletions cut 6 bases from V and 5 bases from J, with 26 bases between. DNA of the CDR3: TGTGCCAGCAACCCCCAGGGATGGGATCGAAGTTATACTGAAGCTTTCTTT. Its translation: CASNPQGWDRSYTEAFF.

By frequency in the sample, this clone is medium-sized. J is TRBJ1-3 and V is TRBV7-9; TRBD1 is a possible D gene (6 bases). Germline-derived CDR1 and CDR2 are SEHNR and FQNEAQ (reference sequence). The germline V and J ends were trimmed by 4 bases and 8 bases, with 9 bases remaining between them. This CDR3 has 12 residues. The CDR3 DNA reads as TGTGCCAGCAGCTCCAGGGGAGACACCATATATTTT. Its translation is CASSSRGDTIYF.

By share of the sample, this clone is medium-sized. J is TRBJ2-7 and V is TRBV7-2; D perhaps matches TRBD2 (7 bases). Germline-derived CDR1 and CDR2 are SGHTA and FQGNSA. CDR3 length: 15 residues. The germline V and J ends were trimmed by 5 bases and 1 base, with 15 bases remaining between them. The CDR3 region has the DNA TGTGCCAGCAGCCCTAGCGGCAGGGGTTCCTACGAGCAGTACTTC. Amino acids: CASSPSGRGSYEQYF.

This clone was detected many times. For the CDR3, the DNA is TGTGCCAGCAGCTCTACAGGGGGCTGGTCTGAAGCTTTCTTT. Its protein product is CASSSTGGWSEAFF. This chain connects TRBV9 to TRBJ1-1; 9 bases agree with TRBD1. The length of the CDR3 is 14 residues. Germline V CDR1 and CDR2: SGDLS, YYNGEE. J lost 6 bases, V lost 4 bases, and 7 bases had no gene match.

There are a few counts of this clone. The rearrangement links TRBV6-2 or TRBV6-3 to TRBJ2-3; D may be TRBD2 (7 bases). Trimming pared 6 bases from V and 5 bases from J, leaving 24 bases between. This CDR3 contains 17 residues. The germline V gene has CDR1 MNHEY and CDR2 SVGEGT. The CDR3: CASSFPGGGGHRDTQYF. For the CDR3, the DNA is TGTGCCAGCAGCTTCCCCGGAGGGGGGGGGCATAGAGATACGCAGTATTTT.

The chain is built from TRBV30 and TRBJ1-3; D uncertain. Trimming stripped 7 bases from V and 1 base from J, with 8 bases between. The CDR3 runs 12 residues. Germline V gene sequence: CDR1 GTSNPN, CDR2 SVGIG (reference sequence). The CDR3 sequence is CALGFSGNTIYF. The CDR3 DNA sequence: TGTGCCTTGGGATTTTCTGGAAACACCATATATTTT.

J is TRBJ1-6 and V is TRBV11-2; a possible D gene is TRBD1 (6 bases). The CDR3 consists of 15 residues. V gave up 1 base and J gave up 7 bases, with 11 bases separating them. Germline CDR1 reads SGHAT; CDR2 reads FQNNGV. In DNA, the CDR3 is TGTGCCAGCAGCTTAGCTCCGGGACAAAATTCACCCCTCCACTTT. Translated, it gives CASSLAPGQNSPLHF.

The chain carries TRBV11-2 and TRBJ1-2; TRBD1 is a possible D gene (6 bases). This CDR3 has 12 residues. Germline CDR1 and CDR2: SGHAT and FQNNGV. Deletions cut 5 bases from V and 4 bases from J, with 8 bases between. The CDR3 sequence is CASSQDSYGYTF. For the CDR3, the DNA is TGTGCCAGCAGCCAGGACAGCTATGGCTACACCTTC.

V usage is TRBV6-4 and J usage is TRBJ2-2; 8 bases fit TRBD1. The germline V gene encodes CDR1 MRHNA and CDR2 SNTAGT. The CDR3 has 14 residues. V trimming: 8 bases; J trimming: 1 base; junction bases outside the gene matches: 3. The CDR3: CASRDRWNTGELFF. Here the CDR3 DNA reads TGTGCCAGCCGGGACAGGTGGAACACCGGGGAGCTGTTTTTT.

This clone was seen ten or more times. J is TRBJ2-1 and V is TRBV6-1; 8 positions match TRBD2. Unmatched junction bases numbered 10, after V lost 4 bases and J lost 8 bases. Germline V gene sequence: CDR1 MNHNS, CDR2 SASEGT. The CDR3 covers 15 residues. CDR3 sequence: CASSVESGSGDEQFF. CDR3 sequence (DNA): TGTGCCAGCAGTGTGGAGAGCGGGAGTGGGGATGAGCAGTTCTTC.

This clone was counted ten times or more. The rearrangement joins TRBV28 to TRBJ1-1; no definite D call. The CDR3 runs to 15 residues. Trimming stripped 6 bases from V and 1 base from J, with 15 bases between. The germline V gene has CDR1 MDHEN and CDR2 SYDVKM. CDR3 sequence (DNA): TGTGCCAGCAGACTCCTCACAGTGGGGAACACTGAAGCTTTCTTT. Protein: CASRLLTVGNTEAFF.

The chain couples TRBV9 to TRBJ2-3; maybe TRBD2 (5 bases). The germline gives CDR1 SGDLS, CDR2 YYNGEE. Between the trimmed V and J ends, which lost 4 bases and 2 bases, there was a span of 11 bases. This CDR3 comprises 14 residues. The CDR3 is CASSWRQATDTQYF. The CDR3 region has the DNA TGTGCCAGCAGCTGGAGGCAGGCCACAGATACGCAGTATTTT.

The chain carries TRBV6-2 or TRBV6-3 and TRBJ2-3; 9 nucleotides agree with TRBD2. This CDR3 is 15 amino acids long. J was trimmed by 2 bases and V by 1 base; bases with no gene match: 1. The V gene's germline CDR1 is MNHEY and CDR2 SVGEGT. The CDR3 reads CASSYLAGVTDTQYF. Here the CDR3 DNA reads TGTGCCAGCAGTTACTTAGCGGGGGTCACAGATACGCAGTATTTT.

In its sample, this clone was seen a few times. The chain combines TRBV6-1 with TRBJ2-2, with 10 bases aligning to TRBD2. In germline, CDR1 is MNHNS, CDR2 SASEGT. The CDR3 covers 17 residues. The trim removed 4 bases at V and 4 bases at J, leaving 9 bases unmatched. This chain's CDR3 is CASSGAGGPEITGELFF. In nucleotides, the CDR3 is TGTGCCAGCAGTGGAGCGGGGGGGCCTGAAATCACCGGGGAGCTGTTTTTT.

This clone has more than one count but fewer than ten. The V gene is TRBV6-1, the J gene TRBJ2-7; TRBD1 matches 7 bases. From germline, CDR1 is MNHNS and CDR2 SASEGT. The CDR3 is 15 residues long. J lost 3 bases, V lost 3 bases, and 8 bases had no gene match. The CDR3 region has the DNA TGTGCCAGCAGTGAGCAACAGGGGATCATCTACGAGCAGTACTTC. Protein sequence: CASSEQQGIIYEQYF.

This clone has a handful of counts. V gene TRBV28 combines with J gene TRBJ2-3, with 11 bases matching TRBD1. This CDR3 contains 16 residues. Trimming cost V 3 bases and J 7 bases; bases outside gene matches: 9. The V gene's germline CDR1 is MDHEN and CDR2 SYDVKM. The CDR3 here is CASSFWTGGDLNTQYF. The CDR3 DNA reads as TGTGCCAGCAGTTTCTGGACAGGGGGCGATTTGAATACGCAGTATTTT.

The chain has TRBV5-5 and TRBJ2-1; perhaps TRBD1 as D (6 bases). V was pared by 1 base and J by 16 bases, with 18 bases between. This CDR3 has 13 amino acids. Germline V gene data show CDR1 as SGHKS and CDR2 as YYEKEE (reference sequence). The DNA for the CDR3 is TGTGCCAGCAGCTTGTCTGGGGGACGGGACAATTTCTTC. It specifies CASSLSGGRDNFF.